The 20 T cell receptor beta chains in this list originate from one sample, sequenced in a study of CD8+ T cells in alopecia areata. RNA extraction was followed by reverse transcription into cDNA, which acted as the sequencing template. Sequencing was performed with immunoSEQ multiplex PCR; in TCRdb, only in-frame clones are kept and a portion is missing. The data hold a few hundred thousand clones, with 35% to 40% observed a single time. Treatment defined: oral pan-JAK inhibitor, 5-10 mg twice daily. Sequences were derived from CD4+ T cells sorted from blood, sampled at approximately week 30, from a patient treated with tofacitinib. The receptors come from a human donor with alopecia areata.

The J gene is TRBJ1-5, the V gene TRBV6-5; 8 positions match TRBD1. Germline lookup yields CDR1 MNHEY and CDR2 SVGAGI. The CDR3 sequence is 13 residues long. V was pared by 5 bases and J by 7 bases, with 4 bases of the junction left unmatched. This CDR3 is CASSQTGDQPQHF. DNA of the CDR3: TGTGCCAGCAGTCAGACAGGGGACCAGCCCCAGCATTTT.

V usage is TRBV5-1 and J usage is TRBJ2-1, with 10 bases matching TRBD1. Germline V gives CDR1 SGHRS, CDR2 YFSETQ. The V gene end was trimmed by 7 bases and the J gene end by 9 bases; junction bases not matched to a gene: 7. CDR3 length equals 13 residues. This CDR3 is CASGDRGFGEQFF. The CDR3 coding sequence is TGCGCCAGCGGGGACAGGGGATTTGGTGAGCAGTTCTTC.

This clone has more than one count but fewer than ten. The chain combines TRBV5-6 with TRBJ1-1; maybe TRBD1 (5 bases). The CDR3 runs to 15 residues. Germline loops: CDR1 SGHDT, CDR2 YYEEEE. V lost 0 bases and J 4 bases, leaving 13 bases between the germline ends. The CDR3 region is CASSLAGRESTEAFF. In DNA, the CDR3 is TGTGCCAGCAGCTTGGCCGGCAGGGAGAGCACTGAAGCTTTCTTT.

The V call is TRBV5-1, the J call TRBJ2-1; TRBD2 is a possible D gene (5 bases). The length of the CDR3 is 16 residues. Trimming left V 1 base short and J 3 bases short, with 14 bases between. Germline CDR1 and CDR2: SGHRS and YFSETQ. The CDR3 here is CASSLNEGAGYNEQFF. In DNA, the CDR3 is TGCGCCAGCAGCTTGAACGAGGGAGCCGGCTACAATGAGCAGTTCTTC.

This clone was observed a few times. J is TRBJ2-5 and V is TRBV5-1; D is undetermined. Trimming removed 0 bases from V and 2 bases from J, with 8 bases in between. Germline CDR1 and CDR2: SGHRS and YFSETQ. The CDR3 length is 14 residues. The CDR3 sequence is CASSLDSTQETQYF. In DNA form, the CDR3 reads TGCGCCAGCAGCTTGGATTCGACACAAGAGACCCAGTACTTC. Looking up the rest from reference TRBV5-1 and TRBJ2-5 gives the full variable domain: KAGVTQTPRYLIKTRGQQVTLSCSPISGHRSVSWYQQTPGQGLQFLFEYFSETQRNKGNFPGRFSGRQFSNSRSEMNVSTLELGDSALYLCASSLDSTQETQYFGPGTRLLVL.

The chain couples TRBV30 to TRBJ1-5; maybe TRBD1 (6 bases). The ends were cut back, 4 bases at V and 3 bases at J, with 16 bases in the middle. The CDR3 extends over 15 amino acids. The V gene's germline CDR1 is GTSNPN and CDR2 SVGIG (reference sequence). The CDR3 here is CAWTPGQGLNQPQHF. In DNA form, the CDR3 reads TGTGCCTGGACCCCTGGGCAGGGGCTCAATCAGCCCCAGCATTTT.

The chain is built from TRBV13 and TRBJ1-5, with TRBD1 identical over 11 bases. The CDR3 contains 14 residues. Germline CDR1 and CDR2: PRHDT and FYEKMQ (reference sequence). V lost 5 bases, J lost 7 bases, and 4 bases stayed unmatched. CDR3 amino acids: CASSGRDRGQPQHF. The CDR3 DNA reads as TGTGCCAGCAGCGGCCGGGACAGGGGGCAGCCCCAGCATTTT. Supplemented by reference TRBV13 and TRBJ1-5, the full variable domain reads AAGVIQSPRHLIKEKRETATLKCYPIPRHDTVYWYQQGPGQDPQFLISFYEKMQSDKGSIPDRFSAQQFSDYHSELNMSSLELGDSALYFCASSGRDRGQPQHFGDGTRLSIL.

V gene TRBV2 combines with J gene TRBJ1-5; D call uncertain. Germline V gives CDR1 SNHLY, CDR2 FYNNEI. This CDR3 is built from 12 residues. The ends were cut back, 4 bases at V and 1 base at J, with 2 bases in the middle. DNA of the CDR3: TGTGCCAGCAGTGGGAGCAATCAGCCCCAGCATTTT. Amino acids: CASSGSNQPQHF.

This clone has more than one count but fewer than ten. The chain links TRBV15 to TRBJ1-2; D possibly corresponds to TRBD1 (6 bases). V lost 2 bases and J lost 6, with 16 bases in between. Germline CDR1 reads LNHNV; CDR2 reads YYDKDF (reference sequence). The CDR3 consists of 15 residues. Here the CDR3 reads CATSRSRTGTDGYTF. The DNA for the CDR3 is TGTGCCACCAGCAGATCAAGAACAGGGACGGATGGCTACACCTTC.

This clone was seen a handful of times. The chain has TRBV30 and TRBJ2-7; possibly TRBD2 for D (6 bases). The V and J ends lost 2 bases and 5 bases respectively, with 16 bases between them. Germline CDR1 reads GTSNPN; CDR2 reads SVGIG (reference sequence). This CDR3 spans 14 amino acids. DNA of the CDR3: TGTGCCTGGAGTTCCGGGAGTAGTTGGAACGAGCAGTACTTC. It is translated as CAWSSGSSWNEQYF.

Turning to this clone: The DNA is omitted, as the CDR3 cannot be located on it reliably, and the CDR3 follows TCRdb's listing. J is TRBJ2-5 and V is TRBV6-5; the table assigns TRBD1, which was not confirmed against the DNA. The CDR3 is 15 residues long, counting both termini. The germline V gene has CDR1 MNHEY and CDR2 SVGAGI. This CDR3 reads CASSSSKGGRETQYF.

This chain uses TRBV2 with TRBJ2-3, with a tentative D call TRBD2 (5 bases). The V end was cut by 6 bases, the J end by 0 bases, with 16 bases between. Germline lookup yields CDR1 SNHLY and CDR2 FYNNEI. The CDR3 runs 16 residues. The CDR3 sequence: CASRDWRQISTDTQYF. CDR3 sequence (DNA): TGTGCCAGCAGGGATTGGAGGCAAATTAGCACAGATACGCAGTATTTT.

The chain joins TRBV9 to TRBJ2-1; the match to TRBD2 covers 9 bases. CDR1 is SGDLS and CDR2 is YYNGEE in the germline V gene. Unmatched junction bases numbered 13, after V lost 4 bases and J lost 8 bases. The CDR3 loop spans 16 amino acids. This CDR3 reads CASSPRGSGSGYEQFF. Here the CDR3 DNA reads TGTGCCAGCAGCCCCCGGGGTAGCGGGAGCGGGTATGAGCAGTTCTTC.

This chain links TRBV5-4 with TRBJ2-3; 10 bases are a match to TRBD1. Trimming at V came to 5 bases and at J to 1 base, leaving 10 bases not matched to a gene. This CDR3 contains 17 residues. From germline, CDR1 is SGHNT and CDR2 YYREEE (reference sequence). This CDR3 reads CASRPADRGPRTDTQYF. The CDR3 DNA sequence: TGTGCCAGCAGACCGGCAGACAGGGGGCCACGCACAGATACGCAGTATTTT.

This clone was found a few times. This sequence joins TRBV19 and TRBJ2-4, with 8 positions matching TRBD2. The V gene end was trimmed by 7 bases and the J gene end by 7 bases; junction bases not matched to a gene: 12. Germline V lookup: CDR1 LNHDA, CDR2 SQIVND (reference sequence). The CDR3 has 15 residues. The CDR3 coding sequence is TGTGCCAGTAACGACCCCGGGACTAGGGGGAACATTCAGTACTTC. Translated, it gives CASNDPGTRGNIQYF.

The table lists this clone with a few counts. The chain's CDR3 is CASSQETYSNQPQHF. CDR3 sequence (DNA): TGCGCCAGCAGTCAAGAGACTTATAGCAATCAGCCCCAGCATTTT. The gene calls are TRBV23-1 and TRBJ1-5, with D unclear. TRBV23-1 is reported as an ORF; its role is uncertain. The germline V and J ends were trimmed by 2 bases and 0 bases, with 8 bases remaining between them. This CDR3 spans 15 amino acids.

This chain uses TRBV5-1 with TRBJ2-1; 7 bases are a match to TRBD2. With V trimmed by 1 base and J by 1 base, 14 bases remained unmatched. The CDR3 covers 19 residues. Germline loops: CDR1 SGHRS, CDR2 YFSETQ. The CDR3 sequence: CASSLLWVKPGLSYNEQFF. In DNA, the CDR3 is TGCGCCAGCAGCTTGTTGTGGGTCAAGCCGGGACTATCCTACAATGAGCAGTTCTTC.

This clone was counted between two and nine times. J is TRBJ2-7 and V is TRBV29-1; TRBD1 is a possible D gene (5 bases). Trimming removed 1 base from V and 7 bases from J, with 14 bases in between. From germline, CDR1 is SQVTM and CDR2 ANQGSEA. The CDR3 loop spans 13 amino acids. CDR3 protein: CSVEGEAGREQYF. The CDR3 DNA sequence: TGCAGCGTTGAAGGTGAAGCAGGGCGGGAGCAGTACTTC.

This chain connects TRBV5-8 to TRBJ1-1, with unresolved D. CDR3 size: 13 residues. Germline CDR1 reads SGHTS; CDR2 reads YDEGEE. Trimming shortened V by 3 bases and J by 5 bases, and 11 bases separated the two germline ends. CDR3 nucleotide sequence: TGTGCCAGCAGCTACGGAAGCGAGACTGAAGCTTTCTTT. Its translation is CASSYGSETEAFF.

This clone was found a few times. V is TRBV18 and J is TRBJ1-4, with 7 positions matching TRBD1. Looked up from germline, CDR1 is KGHSH and CDR2 is LQKENI. The CDR3 totals 18 residues. With V trimmed by 1 base and J by 7 bases, 15 bases remained unmatched. CDR3 loop: CASSPRRGGAGLSEKLFF. The CDR3, as DNA: TGTGCCAGCTCACCACGGCGAGGGGGCGCCGGGCTTTCTGAAAAACTGTTTTTT.